This section outlines one TCR beta chain sequence together with its context. A single count supports this clone. Its antigen is currently not known. Base qualities were left out, and no much larger clone turns up one base away. Genomic DNA was isolated from the sorted cells so that the TCRbeta CDR3 region could be sequenced. The immunoSEQ Assay was used for sequencing of TCRbeta CDR3 regions. Not all clones reach the TCRdb copy of this immuneACCESS table, which keeps in-frame sequences only. Checked studies attribute under half of the gap to unresolved V genes and leave the rest unexplained. For this sample there are roughly 75,000 clones; about 82% appear just once. The top ten constitute roughly 6% of the sample. The data were obtained in a study of OX40 agonist ivuxolimab in advanced cancers. Regarding the study in general: The costimulatory receptor OX40 (CD134) was targeted by ivuxolimab, a fully human IgG2 agonistic monoclonal antibody. The dose-escalation cohort was about 83% male with a mean age of about 60 years, ranging from roughly 23 to 90. Of the 50 to 55 patients in dose escalation, some 20 had hepatocellular carcinoma, about 15 had melanoma, 9 had renal cell carcinoma and 9 had head and neck cancer. The paper reports the monotherapy dose-escalation portion (N of about 54 patients) of the phase I ivuxolimab trial. Partial responses were achieved by three dose-escalation patients, of whom one had hepatocellular carcinoma and two had cutaneous melanoma. Peripheral TCRbeta sequencing was intended to test whether TCR sequence diversity was altered and clonal T-cell expansion was caused by ivuxolimab. Intravenous ivuxolimab was administered to patients every 2 weeks at six dose levels: 0.01, 0.1, 0.3, 1.5, 3 and 10 mg/kg. Prior anti-PD-1, anti-PD-L1 or anti-CTLA-4 therapy was permitted, and checkpoint inhibitors had been received by about 44% of dose-escalation patients. The paper as a whole reports these results and caveats: Which antigens the clonally expanded peripheral T cells were specific for was not determined. After ivuxolimab, CD8+ T cells had more expanded clones than CD4+ T cells on average. In the 0.1-3.0 mg/kg groups, partial responders were among the patients with the lowest normalized peripheral clonal expansion, particularly in CD8+ T cells. Low levels of normalized T-cell clonal expansion were also seen in some nonresponding patients. At doses from 0.1 to 3.0 mg/kg, clonal expansion was seen in both CD4+ and CD8+ blood T cells between baseline and week 6.

The trial excluded patients who had a history of autoimmune disease or were on systemic immunosuppression. Peripheral blood for TCR sequencing was collected from all dose cohorts at baseline, on cycle 4 day 1, and on cycle 7 day 1. The samples were drawn from a first-in-human, open-label, multicenter phase I dose-escalation trial of ivuxolimab. Adults with locally advanced or metastatic head and neck squamous cell, hepatocellular, melanoma or renal cell carcinoma were enrolled in the trial. Before TCR sequencing, CD4+ T cells and CD8+ T cells from peripheral blood were sorted into separate populations. Per the germline V gene, MGHRA is the CDR1 and YSYEKL is the CDR2. Relative to germline, V is missing 5 bases and J is missing 5 bases, with 10 bases of the junction outside any gene match. The CDR3 sequence holds 16 residues, the cysteine and phenylalanine included. The retained sequence is limited to the CDR3, 48 bases, with the frame set at the first base.

The rearranged chain carries TRBV4-1 and TRBJ1-4; 8 central nucleotides agree with TRBD1. The sequence was collected from an adult with an advanced solid tumor such as melanoma, head and neck, liver or kidney cancer. The starting material was CD4+ or CD8+ T cells sorted from blood, obtained in a trial of the OX40 agonist ivuxolimab. The nucleotide sequence is TGCGCCAGCAGCATCCACCCAGGGGGCCTAAATGAAAAACTGTTTTTT. Its coded protein is CASSIHPGGLNEKLFF.